The TCR beta chain described here comes from a study of T cell responses to AZD1222 COVID-19 vaccine. Notes on this clone: The target antigen is unknown.

This CDR3 region has 17 residues. Germline assignment: CDR1 MGHRA and CDR2 YSYEKL. The V end was cut by 0 bases, the J end by 0 bases, with 11 bases between. The data were produced by immunoSEQ multiplex PCR, yet TCRdb's version contains in-frame clones alone and is incomplete. The sample contains under 200,000 clones, about 90% of which appear only once. General study results and limits: Donors in the cohort were predominantly white British and more often female, and clonal diversity was possibly underestimated. Spike was spanned by vaccine-associated CD4 TCRs, which were dominant at 160-218 and 743-854. The study reported that nearly half of spike-specific TCRs target unmutated variant regions. Baseline testing showed seropositivity in only five to seven AZD1222 recipients.

The V and J genes are TRBV4-1 and TRBJ2-2, with a possible D match to TRBD2 (5 bases). The sequences come from peripheral blood, collected on day 0 of MenACWY control vaccination. The source is an adult in good health. Here the CDR3 reads CASSQDTDSANTGELFF. In nucleotides, the CDR3 is TGCGCCAGCAGCCAAGATACGGATAGCGCGAACACCGGGGAGCTGTTTTTT.